The 5 T cell receptor beta chains reported below all come from one sample, sequenced in a study of cytotoxic CD8 clonotypes in ibrutinib-treated CLL. Sequenced by immunoSEQ multiplex PCR; TCRdb stores in-frame clones only, minus some. This sample carries 130,000 to 150,000 clones, about 79% of them seen once, and the ten largest clones take around 13%. This material consisted of PBMCs, taken after 12 months of ibrutinib treatment. These receptors were taken from a human donor with chronic lymphocytic leukemia.

This rearrangement joins TRBV9 to TRBJ2-3; TRBD2 aligns across 11 bases. Trimming at V came to 1 base and at J to 2 bases, leaving 3 bases not matched to a gene. The CDR3 sequence is 16 residues long. Germline V gene sequence: CDR1 SGDLS, CDR2 YYNGEE. The CDR3 is CASSVTSGSLTDTQYF. DNA of the CDR3: TGTGCCAGCAGCGTAACTAGCGGGAGTCTCACAGATACGCAGTATTTT.

This clone was observed a handful of times. V and J are TRBV7-8 and TRBJ2-7, with 8 bases aligning to TRBD1. After removal of 2 bases from V and 1 base from J, the junction contained 7 bases not matched to a gene. Germline CDR1 reads SGHVS; CDR2 reads FQNEAQ. The CDR3 runs to 16 residues. The CDR3, as DNA: TGTGCCAGCAGCTTAAGTCGTGGACAGGGTTCCTACGAGCAGTACTTC. Its protein product is CASSLSRGQGSYEQYF. The full variable domain, rest sourced from reference TRBV7-8 and TRBJ2-7, is GAGVSQSPRYKVAKRGQDVALRCDPISGHVSLFWYQQALGQGPEFLTYFQNEAQLDKSGLPSDRFFAERPEGSVSTLKIQRTQQEDSAVYLCASSLSRGQGSYEQYFGPGTRLTVT.

This chain connects TRBV27 to TRBJ1-5; D ambiguous. CDR1 is MNHEY and CDR2 is SMNVEV in the germline V gene (reference sequence). CDR3 length equals 16 residues. The V gene lost 2 bases and the J gene lost 0 bases, with 11 bases spanning the gap. CDR3 in DNA: TGTGCCAGCAGTTTAAAGTACAAATATAGCAATCAGCCCCAGCATTTT. This gives the protein CASSLKYKYSNQPQHF.

This chain links TRBV20-1 with TRBJ1-1; no reliable D call. Trimming pared 6 bases from V and 10 bases from J, leaving 6 bases between. The germline gives CDR1 DFQATT, CDR2 SNEGSKA (reference sequence). The CDR3 is 8 residues long. The CDR3 here is CSANPAFF. The CDR3 nucleotides read TGCAGTGCCAACCCAGCTTTCTTT.

This rearrangement joins TRBV7-8 to TRBJ1-5; D gene uncertain. Germline lookup yields CDR1 SGHVS and CDR2 FQNEAQ. V dropped 0 bases and J dropped 2 bases, with 11 bases sitting between them. The CDR3 length is 16 residues. DNA for the CDR3: TGTGCCAGCAGCTTAGCATACGGAAGAGGCAATCAGCCCCAGCATTTT. This gives the protein CASSLAYGRGNQPQHF. The entire variable domain, with the rest obtained from reference TRBV7-8 and TRBJ1-5, is as follows: GAGVSQSPRYKVAKRGQDVALRCDPISGHVSLFWYQQALGQGPEFLTYFQNEAQLDKSGLPSDRFFAERPEGSVSTLKIQRTQQEDSAVYLCASSLAYGRGNQPQHFGDGTRLSIL.